This entry features one TCR beta chain sequence. Original methodology: Filtering differed for immunoSEQ, which gave only junction sequences without quality scores. The data were produced by immunoSEQ multiplex PCR, yet TCRdb's version contains in-frame clones alone and is incomplete. V and J calls and clone size are as listed in that table; D and trimming were resolved from the DNA. The sample lists some 530,000 clones; almost 80% were seen once. The sample is drawn from a study of shared clonotypes between healthy human individuals. The CDR3 is 15 residues long. Trimming cost V 3 bases and J 3 bases, with 12 bases left between them. Germline-derived CDR1 and CDR2 are SGHTA and FQGNSA.

The chain couples TRBV7-2 to TRBJ2-1; D gene unclear. What was sequenced was PBMCs. The sequence derives from a woman aged 40 to 49 in good health. Some clones in this sample may be carry-over from other donors' samples. The CDR3 protein is CASSFSGKHYNEQFF. CDR3 coding DNA: TGTGCCAGCAGCTTTTCTGGGAAGCACTACAATGAGCAGTTCTTC.